Listed below are T cell receptor beta chains from one sample, sequenced in a study of breast tumors, draining lymph nodes, adjacent tissues. Each CDR3 protein is one row after TCRdb ran MiXCR on the multiplex PCR reads. The sample holds around 250,000 distinct CDR3 sequences, less than 40% seen once. The sample was axillary lymph node tissue. The receptor set was obtained from a female donor with breast cancer. Some clones in this sample may be carry-over from other donors' samples. Both conserved end residues are part of each CDR3. A D gene is named only where the DNA matches it firmly. Size values are once, few and many counts, or a class for expanded clones, and some rows have none.

>TRBV6-1|-|-|TRBJ1-3
TGTGCCAGCAGTGAAAGACCGGAGCGGACCATATATTTT
CASSERPERTIYF
>TRBV19|TRBD2|many|TRBJ2-2
TGTGCCAGTAGTTGGGTGCGGGAGGGGAGGACCGGGGAGCTGTTTTTT
CASSWVREGRTGELFF
>TRBV3-2|-|few|TRBJ1-3
TGTGCCAGCAGCCAAGTAAGGACAGGGACCACTGGAAACACCATATATTTT
CASSQVRTGTTGNTIYF
>TRBV2|TRBD2|many|TRBJ2-7
TGTGCCAGCAGTGTAGCGGGGGGGGCCTACGAGCAGTACTTC
CASSVAGGAYEQYF
>TRBV5-1|-|many|TRBJ2-5
TGCGCCAGCAGCTTGGTAGGCGAAGGGGAGACCCAGTACTTC
CASSLVGEGETQYF
>TRBV30|-|many|TRBJ2-7
TGTGCCTGGAGTGGGCAGGGTAGCTACGAGCAGTACTTC
CAWSGQGSYEQYF
>TRBV19|-|many|TRBJ1-5
TGTGCCAGTAGTATGATAATGGGGGTTAGGGGCAATCAGCCCCAGCATTTT
CASSMIMGVRGNQPQHF
>TRBV7-2|TRBD2|-|TRBJ2-7
TGTGCCAGCAGCTTACAACTACTAGCGGGGGGCTCCTTTCACTCCTACGAGCAGTACTTC
CASSLQLLAGGSFHSYEQYF
>TRBV11-2|-|many|TRBJ2-1
TGTGCCAGCACCTCAATCGGACGTTACAATGAGCAGTTCTTC
CASTSIGRYNEQFF
>TRBV5-1|-|many|TRBJ1-3
TGCGCCAGCAGCTATCAGGGTGCCGGAAACACCATATATTTT
CASSYQGAGNTIYF
>TRBV6-1|-|many|TRBJ1-5
TGTGCCAGCAGCAGGGAGGGGAATCAGCCCCAGCATTTT
CASSREGNQPQHF
>TRBV24-1|-|-|TRBJ2-1
TGTGCCACCAGTGTTATACAGGCATTTGAGCAGTTCTTC
CATSVIQAFEQFF
>TRBV19|TRBD2|many|TRBJ2-7
TGTGCCAGTAGTACTAGCGGGAGGTTTCCTTCCTACGAGCAGTACTTC
CASSTSGRFPSYEQYF
>TRBV7-9|-|many|TRBJ2-5
TGTGCCAGCACCCCTACCACCTATCAAGAGACCCAGTACTTC
CASTPTTYQETQYF
>TRBV7-2|-|-|TRBJ2-3
TGTGCCAGCAGCTTAGGTTTGGGGGACAACACAGATACGCAGTATTTT
CASSLGLGDNTDTQYF
>TRBV20-1|-|-|TRBJ2-7
TGCAGTGCTCCGGGACCGAGCTACGAGCAGTACTTC
CSAPGPSYEQYF
>TRBV24-1|-|many|TRBJ2-6
TGTGCCACCAGTGATAACCAGGGGCGAAATGGGGCCAACGTCCTGACTTTC
CATSDNQGRNGANVLTF
>TRBV7-2|-|-|TRBJ2-1
TGTGCCAGCAGCAACAGCAATGAGCAGTTCTTC
CASSNSNEQFF
>TRBV11-3|-|many|TRBJ2-3
TGTGCCAGCAGCTTAGCGGGAGTGCGTACGCAGTATTTT
CASSLAGVRTQYF
>TRBV15|TRBD1|-|TRBJ1-6
TGTGCCACCAGCAGAGATAACAGGGGAAATTCACCCCTCCACTTT
CATSRDNRGNSPLHF
>TRBV14|-|-|TRBJ1-1
TGTGCCAGCAGCCCTGGGACGAGCTTCATGAACACTGAAGCTTTCTTT
CASSPGTSFMNTEAFF
>TRBV5-4|TRBD2|many|TRBJ2-5
TGTGCCAGCAGCGAGCCGACTAGCGGGCCAGGGGAGACCCAGTACTTC
CASSEPTSGPGETQYF
>TRBV12-5|-|many|TRBJ1-2
TGTGCTAGTGGTTTGGTATTGGGGGGCTACACCTTC
CASGLVLGGYTF
>TRBV4-1|-|many|TRBJ1-2
TGCGCCAGCAGCCTCCGGGACGTCGGGGGCTACACCTTC
CASSLRDVGGYTF
>TRBV7-2|TRBD1|many|TRBJ1-6
TGTGCCAGCAGCTTAACGGGACAGGCGGCCCAGGGACCCCTCCACTTT
CASSLTGQAAQGPLHF
>TRBV7-9|TRBD2|many|TRBJ2-1
TGTGCCAGCAGCTTTAGCCTAGCGGGAGGGAACAATGAGCAGTTCTTC
CASSFSLAGGNNEQFF
>TRBV20-1|-|few|TRBJ2-5
TGCAGTGCCTTGACAGTCCAAGAGACCCCGTACTTC
CSALTVQETPYF
>TRBV7-9|-|-|TRBJ2-3
TGTGCCAGCAGCTTCTCCGGGACACCCGATACGCAGTATTTT
CASSFSGTPDTQYF
>TRBV29-1|-|many|TRBJ2-2
TGCAGCGTTGATAACACGAACACCGGGGAGCTGTTTTTT
CSVDNTNTGELFF